The 3 T cell receptor beta chains in this list originate from one sample, sequenced in a study of blood T cell repertoires in COVID-19. Generated by immunoSEQ multiplex PCR, the TCRdb table keeps only in-frame clones and is missing some. This sample has about 160,000 clones, with approximately 85% found just once. The sequenced material came from peripheral blood. The receptors come from a man in his forties with acute or convalescent COVID-19.

The genes are TRBV6-5 and TRBJ1-6; 9 nucleotides line up with TRBD1. With 7 bases clipped from V and 10 bases from J, the junction kept 11 bases outside the gene matches. Germline V gene lookup returns CDR1 MNHEY and CDR2 SVGAGI. The CDR3 has 15 amino acids. CDR3 protein: CASTEGQGRGSPLHF. The DNA for the CDR3 is TGTGCCAGCACCGAGGGACAGGGTCGAGGATCACCCCTCCACTTT.

The rearrangement links TRBV7-9 to TRBJ1-1, with D perhaps TRBD1 (5 bases). The germline V gene has CDR1 SEHNR and CDR2 FQNEAQ (reference sequence). The CDR3 totals 14 residues. The V end lost 5 bases, the J end lost 4 bases, and 14 bases lay between the germline ends. The CDR3 loop is CASSHNRRFTEAFF. CDR3 coding DNA: TGTGCCAGCAGCCATAACAGGAGATTCACTGAAGCTTTCTTT.

This chain connects TRBV6-4 to TRBJ2-1; TRBD2 agrees at 10 bases. Germline-derived CDR1 and CDR2 are MRHNA and SNTAGT. Germline trimming cut 4 bases from V and 6 bases from J; bases unmatched to any gene: 6. This CDR3 has 15 residues. The CDR3 bases are TGTGCCAGCAGTGTATGGGAGCGGGGGGGCAATGAGCAGTTCTTC. Protein: CASSVWERGGNEQFF.